The 9 T cell receptor beta chains below were found in one sample sequenced in a study of T cell responses to AZD1222 COVID-19 vaccine. TCRdb's table, derived via immunoSEQ multiplex PCR, lists solely in-frame clones and lacks some. The sample carries about 120,000 clones, roughly 92% recorded once. This sample comprised peripheral blood, obtained on day 0 of AZD1222 vaccination. All receptors derive from an adult in good health.

The V and J genes are TRBV23-1 and TRBJ2-7; D ambiguous. TRBV23-1 is classed as an ORF, of uncertain function. The CDR3 is 10 residues long. V lost 11 bases and J lost 5, with 10 bases in between. CDR3 residues: CALSCHEQYF. The CDR3 region has the DNA TGCGCCCTTTCATGCCACGAGCAGTACTTC.

The CDR3 DNA reads as TGTGCCAGCAGTTACTCCGGGGTTAAAACAGATACGCAGTATTTT. As protein: CASSYSGVKTDTQYF. The chain uses TRBV6-5 and TRBJ2-3, with D possibly being TRBD2 (5 bases). V lost 0 bases and J 3 bases, leaving 10 bases between the germline ends. The germline CDR1 and CDR2 sequences are MNHEY and SVGAGI. The CDR3 extends over 15 amino acids.

J is TRBJ2-5 and V is TRBV2; D gene uncertain. Germline V gene data show CDR1 as SNHLY and CDR2 as FYNNEI. The CDR3 length is 16 residues. V lost 7 bases, J lost 0 bases, and 18 bases lay in between. Here the CDR3 reads CASKLIGSMYQETQYF. The CDR3 DNA reads as TGTGCCAGCAAACTAATCGGGTCGATGTACCAAGAGACCCAGTACTTC.

The CDR3 spells CASSFGQRAVMAEAFF. The CDR3 nucleotides read TGTGCCAGCAGCTTTGGCCAAAGGGCGGTAATGGCTGAAGCTTTCTTT. This chain links TRBV5-4 with TRBJ1-1; D gene unclear. This CDR3 comprises 16 residues. Between the trimmed V and J ends, which lost 2 bases and 6 bases, there was a span of 20 bases. From germline, CDR1 is SGHNT and CDR2 YYREEE (reference sequence).

The chain couples TRBV5-6 to TRBJ1-1, with unresolved D. V was clipped by 4 bases and J by 1 base, with 11 bases between them. Germline CDR1 reads SGHDT; CDR2 reads YYEEEE. The CDR3 has 14 residues. CDR3 DNA: TGTGCCAGCAGCCTAGTTCGCCGGAACACTGAAGCTTTCTTT. Residues: CASSLVRRNTEAFF.

This chain joins TRBV3-1 (or the pseudogene TRBV3-2) and TRBJ1-2, with D possibly matching TRBD1 (5 bases). The CDR3 contains 13 residues. The V end lost 2 bases, the J end lost 5 bases, and 9 bases lay between the germline ends. From germline, CDR1 is LGHDT and CDR2 YNNKEL (reference sequence). As DNA, the CDR3 is TGTGCCAGCAGCCAACCGGGACTGTATGGCTACACCTTC. It specifies CASSQPGLYGYTF.

The rearrangement joins TRBV7-8 to TRBJ2-7, with D unclear. In germline, CDR1 is SGHVS, CDR2 FQNEAQ. V lost 1 base and J 4 bases, leaving 5 bases between the germline ends. This CDR3 contains 12 residues. This chain's CDR3 is CASSLVSYEQYF. In DNA, the CDR3 is TGTGCCAGCAGCTTAGTTAGTTACGAGCAGTACTTC.

V gene TRBV5-1 combines with J gene TRBJ2-2; perhaps D is TRBD1 or TRBD2 (5 bases each). Germline V lookup: CDR1 SGHRS, CDR2 YFSETQ. The length of the CDR3 is 18 residues. V lost 0 bases to trimming and J lost 1 base, with 16 bases between them. In nucleotides, the CDR3 is TGCGCCAGCAGCTTGGTCGGTTCAGGGAGTGGGAACACCGGGGAGCTGTTTTTT. This sequence encodes CASSLVGSGSGNTGELFF.

Concerning this clone itself: Other DNA sequences in the same sample also yield this CDR3. The chain recombines TRBV7-3 with TRBJ2-5; 9 nucleotides line up with TRBD2. V was pared by 2 bases and J by 2 bases, with 3 bases of the junction left unmatched. The CDR3 runs to 15 residues. Germline V lookup: CDR1 SGHTA, CDR2 FQGTGA. The CDR3 loop is CASSLAGGKQETQYF. The CDR3 DNA reads TGTGCCAGCAGCTTAGCGGGGGGGAAACAAGAGACCCAGTACTTC.